The rows below give T cell receptor beta chains drawn from one sample of a study of cytomegalovirus exposure and HLA in healthy donors. The method was immunoSEQ multiplex PCR; TCRdb's version includes in-frame clones alone and lacks a portion of them. The table has 130,000 or so clones, about 74% seen once. Sequencing input: PBMCs. Receptor source: a man in his forties in good health and CMV-seropositive. The CDR3 runs from the conserved cysteine through the conserved F or W. The order of the fields is V gene, D gene, clone size, J gene, CDR3 protein, CDR3 DNA. A D gene is named only where the DNA matches it firmly. Clone size is given for some rows only: seen once, a few or many times, or a class if the clone is expanded.

TRBV7-8,NA,NA,TRBJ1-3,CASSLGLRGAGNTIYF,TGTGCCAGCAGCTTAGGCCTCCGGGGGGCCGGAAACACCATATATTTT
TRBV5-8,NA,NA,TRBJ2-7,CASSFRGGSPYEQYF,TGTGCCAGCAGCTTTAGGGGGGGCTCACCCTACGAGCAGTACTTC
TRBV5-4,TRBD1,NA,TRBJ1-2,CASSHKPGTANYGYTF,TGTGCCAGCAGCCACAAACCCGGGACAGCTAACTATGGCTACACCTTC
TRBV5-1,TRBD2,NA,TRBJ2-5,CASSLPSGTGETQYF,TGCGCCAGCAGCTTACCGAGCGGGACGGGAGAGACCCAGTACTTC
TRBV14,NA,NA,TRBJ2-1,CASSQERLRPGEQFF,TGTGCCAGCAGCCAAGAGAGACTGAGGCCGGGGGAGCAGTTCTTC
TRBV7-6,TRBD2,few,TRBJ2-7,CASSSRGGLYEQYF,TGTGCCAGCAGCTCTCGGGGGGGCTTATACGAGCAGTACTTC
TRBV10-3,TRBD2,NA,TRBJ2-1,CAIKGSRDGGNEQFF,TGTGCCATCAAGGGCTCCAGGGACGGGGGGAATGAGCAGTTCTTC
TRBV7-2,NA,few,TRBJ2-1,CASSLQIYNEQFF,TGTGCCAGCAGCTTACAGATTTACAATGAGCAGTTCTTC
TRBV14,TRBD2,NA,TRBJ2-1,CASRPMGSGRHEQFF,TGTGCCAGCAGACCTATGGGTAGCGGGAGGCATGAGCAGTTCTTC
TRBV7-6,NA,few,TRBJ2-1,CASSIRVYNEQFF,TGTGCCAGCAGCATCCGGGTCTACAATGAGCAGTTCTTC
TRBV9,TRBD2,NA,TRBJ2-5,CASSVSTSGEETQYF,TGTGCCAGCAGCGTATCCACTAGCGGGGAAGAGACCCAGTACTTC
TRBV10-1,NA,NA,TRBJ2-2,CASSVVKGAGAQTTGELFF,TGCGCCAGCAGCGTTGTCAAAGGGGCGGGGGCCCAGACCACCGGGGAGCTGTTTTTT
TRBV19,NA,NA,TRBJ1-1,CASSRRFLLNTEAFF,TGTGCCAGCAGTCGCAGGTTCCTTTTGAACACTGAAGCTTTCTTT
TRBV11-3,NA,few,TRBJ2-2,CASSLKQNTGELFF,TGTGCCAGCAGCTTAAAGCAGAACACCGGGGAGCTGTTTTTT
TRBV12-5,TRBD1,NA,TRBJ1-5,CASGLVQGAWGNQPQHF,TGTGCTAGTGGTTTGGTGCAGGGGGCATGGGGCAATCAGCCCCAGCATTTT
TRBV5-4,TRBD1,NA,TRBJ1-1,CASSAGTGGVRGTEAFF,TGTGCCAGCAGCGCCGGGACAGGGGGCGTAAGAGGGACTGAAGCTTTCTTT